Below are 19 T cell receptor beta chains sequenced from a single sample in a study of graft-versus-host responses after intestinal transplantation. Sequencing was performed with immunoSEQ multiplex PCR; in TCRdb, only in-frame clones are kept and a portion is missing. Counted here are under 65,000 clones, 94% occurring once; the ten biggest clones make up around 0.38%. These receptors lack a known antigen. The sample consisted of unstimulated CD4+ T cells sorted from spleen or lymph node cells, taken before transplant. Source of these receptors: a human donor who was the organ donor for an intestinal transplant.

This chain joins TRBV6-6 and TRBJ2-2; possibly TRBD1 or TRBD2 for D (5 bases each). The CDR3 runs 15 residues. Germline V lookup: CDR1 MNHNY, CDR2 SVGAGI (reference sequence). V was pared by 4 bases and J by 8 bases, with 17 bases between. CDR3 sequence (DNA): TGTGCCAGCAGTTCCCCGTCCGAGGGGTGGGGGGAGCTGTTTTTT. Protein: CASSSPSEGWGELFF.

The genes are TRBV19 and TRBJ2-5; D may be TRBD1 or TRBD2 (6 bases each). This CDR3 has 14 amino acids. V was cut by 6 bases and J by 1 base, with 12 bases left in between. Per germline, CDR1 LNHDA and CDR2 SQIVND (reference sequence). CDR3 in DNA: TGTGCCAGTAGAGGGGGGCGGGTCCAAGAGACCCAGTACTTC. The encoded protein is CASRGGRVQETQYF.

The chain uses TRBV7-2 and TRBJ1-1; possibly TRBD1 for D (5 bases). Trimming stripped 2 bases from V and 0 bases from J, with 19 bases between. Germline V gives CDR1 SGHTA, CDR2 FQGNSA. This CDR3 contains 18 residues. The CDR3 DNA reads as TGTGCCAGCAGCTTAACCAGGGTAGTTCTCAGAGTGAACACTGAAGCTTTCTTT. Translating it yields CASSLTRVVLRVNTEAFF.

The V gene is TRBV6-1, the J gene TRBJ1-2; D ambiguous. V was pared by 1 base and J by 1 base, with 4 bases between. Germline V gene sequence: CDR1 MNHNS, CDR2 SASEGT. This CDR3 spans 13 amino acids. The CDR3 loop reads CASSEVGNYGYTF. The CDR3 coding sequence is TGTGCCAGCAGTGAAGTAGGTAACTATGGCTACACCTTC.

The V call is TRBV19, the J call TRBJ2-2, with D tentatively TRBD2 (6 bases). V was shortened by 2 bases and J by 8 bases, with 12 bases between the two germline ends. The germline gives CDR1 LNHDA, CDR2 SQIVND (reference sequence). The length of the CDR3 is 14 residues. CDR3 in DNA: TGTGCCAGTAGTATAATGGGACTTCGGGGGGAGCTGTTTTTT. It yields the protein CASSIMGLRGELFF.

DNA for the CDR3: TGTGCCAGCAGCTTAGGAGGGGGCGCGGATGGCTACACCTTC. Amino acids: CASSLGGGADGYTF. J is TRBJ1-2 and V is TRBV7-2, with 7 bases lining up with TRBD1. Germline CDR1 SGHTA, CDR2 FQGNSA. The V and J ends lost 1 base and 6 bases, in that order; junction bases with no gene match: 5. There are 14 residues in the CDR3.

This chain joins TRBV7-2 and TRBJ2-5, with 11 positions matching TRBD2. Germline V gives CDR1 SGHTA, CDR2 FQGNSA. Unmatched junction bases numbered 6, after V lost 7 bases and J lost 5 bases. The CDR3 extends over 14 amino acids. The CDR3 loop reads CASTPSGGRETQYF. The CDR3 DNA reads as TGTGCCAGCACCCCTAGCGGGGGGAGGGAGACCCAGTACTTC.

This chain joins TRBV5-4 and TRBJ1-2; 9 bases fit TRBD1. Trimming took 0 bases from V and 8 from J; bases not matched to a gene: 5. Germline CDR1 is SGHNT and CDR2 is YYREEE (reference sequence). The CDR3 has 14 amino acids. This CDR3 is CASSLEGQGEGYTF. Here the CDR3 DNA reads TGTGCCAGCAGCTTGGAGGGACAGGGCGAAGGCTACACCTTC.

V usage is TRBV7-2 and J usage is TRBJ2-5, with unresolved D. The CDR3 sequence is 14 residues long. The germline V and J ends were trimmed by 1 base and 5 bases, with 11 bases remaining between them. Germline values: CDR1 SGHTA, CDR2 FQGNSA. CDR3 bases: TGTGCCAGCAGCTTAGAGGCAGGACGTGAGACCCAGTACTTC. Translation: CASSLEAGRETQYF.

The genes are TRBV5-1 and TRBJ1-2; D is ambiguous. Trimming shortened V by 1 base and J by 8 bases, and 12 bases separated the two germline ends. CDR1 and CDR2 from the germline V gene are SGHRS and YFSETQ. The CDR3 consists of 13 residues. The CDR3: CASSLKPREGYTF. CDR3 coding DNA: TGCGCCAGCAGCTTGAAACCTAGGGAAGGCTACACCTTC. The entire variable domain, with the rest obtained from reference TRBV5-1 and TRBJ1-2, is as follows: KAGVTQTPRYLIKTRGQQVTLSCSPISGHRSVSWYQQTPGQGLQFLFEYFSETQRNKGNFPGRFSGRQFSNSRSEMNVSTLELGDSALYLCASSLKPREGYTFGSGTRLTVV.

This clone was observed once. The CDR3 DNA is TGTGCCAGCAGTGAAGCGATTGGACAGGGTTTCTATGGCTACACCTTC. Translating it yields CASSEAIGQGFYGYTF. The gene calls are TRBV6-1 and TRBJ1-2; 8 bases agree with TRBD1. The ends lost 0 bases at V and 4 bases at J; junction bases unmatched: 7. CDR3 length: 16 amino acids. Per germline, CDR1 MNHNS and CDR2 SASEGT.

This chain links TRBV7-9 with TRBJ1-3, with 7 nucleotides matching TRBD1. This CDR3 comprises 15 residues. Germline loops: CDR1 SEHNR, CDR2 FQNEAQ (reference sequence). V dropped 5 bases and J dropped 2; count of bases not matched to a gene: 6. The CDR3 sequence is CASSRDRVPGNTIYF. The CDR3 nucleotides are TGTGCCAGCAGCCGGGACAGAGTACCTGGAAACACCATATATTTT.

The count of this clone is one. J is TRBJ2-5 and V is TRBV7-2; perhaps TRBD1 as D (6 bases). Germline V lookup: CDR1 SGHTA, CDR2 FQGNSA. V lost 5 bases, J lost 5 bases, and 9 bases lay in between. The CDR3 covers 12 residues. CDR3 sequence reads: CASSLDRETQYF. The DNA for the CDR3 is TGTGCCAGCAGCCTTGACAGGGAGACCCAGTACTTC. Combining the CDR3 with reference TRBV7-2 and TRBJ2-5 gives the whole variable domain GAGVSQSPSNKVTEKGKDVELRCDPISGHTALYWYRQSLGQGLEFLIYFQGNSAPDKSGLPSDRFSAERTGGSVSTLTIQRTQQEDSAVYLCASSLDRETQYFGPGTRLLVL.

The V and J genes are TRBV7-9 and TRBJ2-3; D gene unclear. CDR3 size: 13 residues. Per the germline V gene, CDR1 is SEHNR and CDR2 is FQNEAQ (reference sequence). V lost 4 bases, J lost 0 bases, and 5 bases lay in between. CDR3 in amino acids: CASSYESTDTQYF. CDR3 nucleotides: TGTGCCAGCAGCTACGAAAGCACAGATACGCAGTATTTT.

The chain links TRBV9 to TRBJ1-1, with D possibly being TRBD1 (6 bases). CDR1 is SGDLS and CDR2 is YYNGEE in the germline V gene. The CDR3 length is 13 residues. With 0 bases removed from V and 3 bases from J, the gap between germline ends came to 6 bases. DNA for the CDR3: TGTGCCAGCAGCGTAGCAGGGGACACTGAAGCTTTCTTT. Amino acid sequence: CASSVAGDTEAFF.

The chain employs TRBV2 and TRBJ2-1; a weak D match, TRBD2 (6 bases). Trimming pared 6 bases from V and 7 bases from J, leaving 13 bases between. CDR3 length equals 13 residues. Germline V gene sequence: CDR1 SNHLY, CDR2 FYNNEI. The CDR3 nucleotides are TGTGCCAGCAGAGCGACTAGTTCAAATGAGCAGTTCTTC. This sequence encodes CASRATSSNEQFF.

A remark on this clone: Compared with germline, one end of the junction differs, possibly owing to a read error. This chain links TRBV7-7 with TRBJ2-1; D is perhaps TRBD2 (7 bases). The CDR3 totals 16 residues. Looked up from germline, CDR1 is SSHAT and CDR2 is FNYEAQ (reference sequence). CDR3 nucleotide sequence: TGTGCTAGCAGCCCCCTCGGGGGGCCCGTGGGGTATGAGCAGTTCTTC. This codes for CASSPLGGPVGYEQFF. Full variable domain (rest looked up from reference TRBV7-7 and TRBJ2-1): GAGVSQSPRYKVTKRGQDVTLRCDPISSHATLYWYQQALGQGPEFLTYFNYEAQPDKSGLPSDRFSAERPEGSISTLTIQRTEQRDSAMYRCASSPLGGPVGYEQFFGPGTRLTVL.

This clone was detected once. This chain uses TRBV5-6 with TRBJ1-2, with a possible D match to TRBD1 (6 bases). V was shortened by 2 bases and J by 3 bases, with 8 bases between the two germline ends. Germline CDR1 and CDR2: SGHDT and YYEEEE. CDR3 length: 13 residues. CDR3 sequence reads: CASSLRGDYGYTF. The CDR3 bases are TGTGCCAGCAGCTTAAGGGGGGACTATGGCTACACCTTC.

The count of this clone is one. The rearrangement joins TRBV4-2 to TRBJ2-3, with 8 bases that match TRBD1. The CDR3 has 16 residues. Germline-derived CDR1 and CDR2 are LGHNA and YNFKEQ. Losses at the gene ends were 2 bases for V and 1 base for J; bases not matched to a gene: 5. The CDR3 here is CASSQSGQGGTDTQYF. The CDR3 region has the DNA TGTGCCAGCAGCCAATCCGGACAGGGCGGCACAGATACGCAGTATTTT.